The subject of this entry is one T cell receptor (beta chain). As yet, its antigen is unknown. This specimen comes from a study of T cell responses to AZD1222 COVID-19 vaccine. The study's findings and limits: Most donors were white British, females outnumbered males, and clonal diversity was possibly underestimated.

Germline V gene sequence: CDR1 SGDLS, CDR2 YYNGEE. The CDR3 has 17 residues. J gave up 4 bases and V 4 bases, and 11 bases lay outside the gene matches. Method: immunoSEQ multiplex PCR; TCRdb's copy keeps in-frame clones and lacks some. Among 100,000 to 150,000 clones listed, 87% were seen once. Sequencing used peripheral blood, obtained on day 0 of AZD1222 vaccination. This chain joins TRBV9 and TRBJ1-6; the match to TRBD1 covers 7 bases. The source is an adult in good health. CDR3 amino acids: CASSSPGGGEYNSPLHF. The CDR3 nucleotides are TGTGCCAGCAGCTCCCCAGGGGGAGGCGAATATAATTCACCCCTCCACTTT. Drawing the rest from reference TRBV9 and TRBJ1-6, the complete variable domain is DSGVTQTPKHLITATGQRVTLRCSPRSGDLSVYWYQQSLDQGLQFLIQYYNGEERAKGNILERFSAQQFPDLHSELNLSSLELGDSALYFCASSSPGGGEYNSPLHFGNGTRLTVT.